A single sample is the source of the 15 T cell receptor beta chains below, sequenced in a study of shared clonotypes between healthy human individuals. Only in-frame clones appear in the TCRdb table, and some are missing; sequencing was by immunoSEQ multiplex PCR. The repertoire holds more than 1,200,000 clones, with roughly 98.5% as singletons. Material: naive CD4+ T cells sorted from blood. Subset described: CD45RA+ positively selected. The receptor source for this set is a young man in good health.

The V and J genes are TRBV27 and TRBJ2-1, with D maybe TRBD1 (5 bases). Germline-derived CDR1 and CDR2 are MNHEY and SMNVEV (reference sequence). Trimming shortened V by 7 bases and J by 6 bases, and 19 bases separated the two germline ends. The CDR3 sequence is 15 residues long. CDR3 amino acids: CASKFAGLHSNEQFF. The CDR3 nucleotides are TGTGCCAGCAAGTTTGCAGGGCTCCACTCCAATGAGCAGTTCTTC.

This rearrangement joins TRBV6-5 to TRBJ1-1; 7 bases fit TRBD1. This CDR3 comprises 15 residues. Unmatched junction bases numbered 18, after V lost 6 bases and J lost 11 bases. Germline loops: CDR1 MNHEY, CDR2 SVGAGI. Written as DNA, the CDR3 is TGTGCCAGCAGGCTCGGGAGACAGGGAATATCGCCTGCTTTCTTT. This sequence encodes CASRLGRQGISPAFF.

The chain links TRBV11-2 to TRBJ2-7; D assignment may be TRBD1 or TRBD2 (5 bases each). CDR1 and CDR2 (germline): SGHAT, FQNNGV. This CDR3 contains 17 residues. V was cut by 4 bases and J by 6 bases, with 25 bases left in between. DNA of the CDR3: TGTGCCAGCAGCTCCTATATGGGGCGAGGTGCGGGCGGCGAGCAGTACTTC. Residues: CASSSYMGRGAGGEQYF.

This clone occurred once. V gene TRBV7-8 combines with J gene TRBJ2-2; maybe TRBD2 (6 bases). This CDR3 region has 18 residues. Germline lookup yields CDR1 SGHVS and CDR2 FQNEAQ. V was cut by 5 bases and J by 5 bases, with 24 bases left in between. In nucleotides, the CDR3 is TGTGCCAGCAGCAGAACTATCGACAGCTATGGGGGGACCGGGGAGCTGTTTTTT. This gives the protein CASSRTIDSYGGTGELFF.

With regard to this clone: In the same sample, other DNA sequences code for this CDR3. This chain links TRBV14 with TRBJ1-1; a possible D gene is TRBD1 (5 bases). V lost 4 bases, J lost 1 base, and 7 bases lay in between. The germline V gene encodes CDR1 SGHDN and CDR2 FVKESK. The CDR3 runs to 13 residues. DNA of the CDR3: TGTGCCAGCAGCCGAGACAGGAACACTGAAGCTTTCTTT. Amino acids: CASSRDRNTEAFF.

CDR3 sequence reads: CASRNSRQANYGYTF. CDR3 nucleotide sequence: TGTGCCAGTAGGAACTCCCGACAGGCCAACTATGGCTACACCTTC. The chain links TRBV19 to TRBJ1-2; TRBD1 is a possible D gene (6 bases). The CDR3 is 15 residues long. Deletions cut 6 bases from V and 2 bases from J, with 16 bases between. Per germline, CDR1 LNHDA and CDR2 SQIVND (reference sequence).

The V gene is TRBV10-3, the J gene TRBJ2-7, with D possibly called TRBD1 or TRBD2 (6 bases each). The CDR3 extends over 14 amino acids. Trimming removed 2 bases from V and 2 bases from J, with 10 bases in between. Per germline, CDR1 ENHRY and CDR2 SYGVKD. The chain's CDR3 is CAISEQEGAYEQYF. The CDR3 nucleotides read TGTGCCATCAGTGAGCAGGAGGGGGCCTACGAGCAGTACTTC.

The rearrangement links TRBV28 to TRBJ2-7; 7 bases agree with TRBD2. V trimming: 6 bases; J trimming: 3 bases; junction bases outside the gene matches: 11. CDR1 is MDHEN, CDR2 SYDVKM, per germline. The CDR3 sequence is 15 residues long. The CDR3: CASRPQAGAGYEQYF. The CDR3 nucleotides read TGTGCCAGCAGGCCGCAGGCGGGAGCGGGCTACGAGCAGTACTTC.

This chain connects TRBV4-1 to TRBJ2-1; weak D call: TRBD2 (5 bases). CDR1 is MGHRA and CDR2 is YSYEKL in the germline V gene. Between the trimmed V and J ends, which lost 5 bases and 1 base, there was a span of 18 bases. The CDR3 runs 17 residues. The CDR3: CASSYKSGLDSYNEQFF. The CDR3, as DNA: TGCGCCAGCAGCTACAAGTCGGGGTTGGATTCCTACAATGAGCAGTTCTTC.

The chain joins TRBV14 to TRBJ2-2, with 7 positions matching TRBD1. There are 15 residues in the CDR3. J gave up 7 bases and V 5 bases, and 10 bases lay outside the gene matches. The germline V gene encodes CDR1 SGHDN and CDR2 FVKESK. CDR3 DNA: TGTGCCAGCAGCGTGAGGGGGCTAGTCGGCGGGGAGCTGTTTTTT. Translation gives CASSVRGLVGGELFF.

As concerns this clone: Other DNA sequences of this sample code for an identical CDR3. V gene TRBV18 combines with J gene TRBJ2-5; D remains ambiguous. The CDR3 covers 13 residues. Germline V gene data show CDR1 as KGHSH and CDR2 as LQKENI. Between the trimmed V and J ends, which lost 2 bases and 4 bases, there was a span of 8 bases. CDR3 DNA sequence: TGTGCCAGCTCACCAATCCGTGGAGAGACCCAGTACTTC. Its protein product is CASSPIRGETQYF.

This sequence joins TRBV7-7 and TRBJ2-2, with 12 bases matching TRBD2. J gave up 7 bases and V 5 bases, and 17 bases lay outside the gene matches. The CDR3 covers 19 residues. Germline loops: CDR1 SSHAT, CDR2 FNYEAQ (reference sequence). CDR3 bases: TGTGCCAGCAGCCGGACAGGGGAAAGACTAGCGGGAGTAAACGGGGAGCTGTTTTTT. Translation gives CASSRTGERLAGVNGELFF. Together with reference TRBV7-7 and TRBJ2-2, the CDR3 gives the full variable domain: GAGVSQSPRYKVTKRGQDVTLRCDPISSHATLYWYQQALGQGPEFLTYFNYEAQPDKSGLPSDRFSAERPEGSISTLTIQRTEQRDSAMYRCASSRTGERLAGVNGELFFGEGSRLTVL.

This clone occurred once. This sequence joins TRBV29-1 and TRBJ2-1; D unclear. V was pared by 2 bases and J by 6 bases, with 5 bases between. The CDR3 runs to 11 residues. In germline, CDR1 is SQVTM, CDR2 ANQGSEA. The CDR3 nucleotides are TGCAGCGTTGAAAGGTCCAATGAGCAGTTCTTC. Its translation: CSVERSNEQFF.

The chain is built from TRBV6-5 and TRBJ2-2; 12 nucleotides agree with TRBD2. With V trimmed by 8 bases and J by 2 bases, 3 bases remained unmatched. Germline CDR1 reads MNHEY; CDR2 reads SVGAGI. The CDR3 spans 15 residues. CDR3 protein: CASGTSGRNTGELFF. DNA for the CDR3: TGTGCCAGCGGGACTAGCGGGCGAAACACCGGGGAGCTGTTTTTT.

V usage is TRBV7-2 and J usage is TRBJ1-5, with TRBD1 matching 7 bases. Losses at the gene ends were 3 bases for V and 3 bases for J; bases not matched to a gene: 8. Germline-derived CDR1 and CDR2 are SGHTA and FQGNSA. The CDR3 totals 16 residues. CDR3 in DNA: TGTGCCAGCAGCTTGGATGGACAGGTTCCCAATCAGCCCCAGCATTTT. Amino acid sequence: CASSLDGQVPNQPQHF. The full variable domain, its missing parts supplied by reference TRBV7-2 and TRBJ1-5, is GAGVSQSPSNKVTEKGKDVELRCDPISGHTALYWYRQSLGQGLEFLIYFQGNSAPDKSGLPSDRFSAERTGGSVSTLTIQRTQQEDSAVYLCASSLDGQVPNQPQHFGDGTRLSIL.